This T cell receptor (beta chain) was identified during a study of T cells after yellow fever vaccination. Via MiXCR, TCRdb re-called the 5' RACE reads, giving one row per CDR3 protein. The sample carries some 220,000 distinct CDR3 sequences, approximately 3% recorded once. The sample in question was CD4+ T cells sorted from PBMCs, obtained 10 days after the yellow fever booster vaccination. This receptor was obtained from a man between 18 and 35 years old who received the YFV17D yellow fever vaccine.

The CDR3 reads CASPGSHLAYYEQYF. Here the CDR3 DNA reads TGTGCCAGCCCTGGATCCCACCTAGCTTACTACGAGCAGTACTTC. The V call is TRBV21-1, the J call TRBJ2-7; the D call of TRBD2 is as the table states it, not checked on the DNA. TRBV21-1 is flagged as a pseudogene. The CDR3 totals 15 residues.